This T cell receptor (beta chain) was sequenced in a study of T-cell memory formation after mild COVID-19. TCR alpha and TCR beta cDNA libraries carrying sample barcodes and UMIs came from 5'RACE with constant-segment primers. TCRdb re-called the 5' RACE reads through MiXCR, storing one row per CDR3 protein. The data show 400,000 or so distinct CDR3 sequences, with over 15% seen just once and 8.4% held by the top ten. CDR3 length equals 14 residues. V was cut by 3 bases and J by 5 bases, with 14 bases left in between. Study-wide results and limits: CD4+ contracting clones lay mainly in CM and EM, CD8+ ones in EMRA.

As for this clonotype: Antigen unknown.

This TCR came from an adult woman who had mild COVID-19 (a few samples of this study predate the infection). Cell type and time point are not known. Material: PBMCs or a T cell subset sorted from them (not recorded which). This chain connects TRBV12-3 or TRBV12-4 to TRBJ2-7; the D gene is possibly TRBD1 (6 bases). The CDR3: CASSFETGRDEQYF. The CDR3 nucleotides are TGTGCCAGCAGTTTTGAGACAGGTCGCGACGAGCAGTACTTC.